The entry below describes one T cell receptor beta chain. The data were obtained in a study of blood T cells in healthy people across ages. Germline V gives CDR1 MDHEN, CDR2 SYDVKM. This CDR3 spans 13 amino acids. Trimming shortened V by 6 bases and J by 4 bases, and 12 bases separated the two germline ends. A J-beta primer mix and a sample-barcoded 5' primer were used in a second PCR of about 7 to 12 cycles. Each CDR3 protein gets one entry after TCRdb re-called the 5' RACE reads with MiXCR. The repertoire holds approximately 1,700,000 distinct CDR3 sequences, around 42% seen once, with around 23% in the top ten.

J is TRBJ1-2 and V is TRBV28; D is unresolved. Sequences were obtained from blood. This TCR was recovered from a human donor in good health. The DNA of the CDR3 is TGTGCCAGCAGCTTACGTCCTTTCTATGGCTACACCTTC. Its translation: CASSLRPFYGYTF.